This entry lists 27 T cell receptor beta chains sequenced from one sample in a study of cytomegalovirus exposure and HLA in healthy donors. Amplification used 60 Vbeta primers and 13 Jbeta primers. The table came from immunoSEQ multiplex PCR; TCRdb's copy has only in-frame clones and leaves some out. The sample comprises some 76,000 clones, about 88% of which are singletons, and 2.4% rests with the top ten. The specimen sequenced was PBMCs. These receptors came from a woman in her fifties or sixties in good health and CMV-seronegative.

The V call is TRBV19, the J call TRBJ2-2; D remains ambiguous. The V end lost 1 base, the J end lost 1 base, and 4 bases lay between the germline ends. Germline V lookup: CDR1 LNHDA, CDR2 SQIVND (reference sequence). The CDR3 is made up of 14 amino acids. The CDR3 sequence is CASSIGQNTGELFF. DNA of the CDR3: TGTGCCAGTAGTATAGGACAGAACACCGGGGAGCTGTTTTTT. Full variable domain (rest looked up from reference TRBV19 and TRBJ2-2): DGGITQSPKYLFRKEGQNVTLSCEQNLNHDAMYWYRQDPGQGLRLIYYSQIVNDFQKGDIAEGYSVSREKKESFPLTVTSAQKNPTAFYLCASSIGQNTGELFFGEGSRLTVL.

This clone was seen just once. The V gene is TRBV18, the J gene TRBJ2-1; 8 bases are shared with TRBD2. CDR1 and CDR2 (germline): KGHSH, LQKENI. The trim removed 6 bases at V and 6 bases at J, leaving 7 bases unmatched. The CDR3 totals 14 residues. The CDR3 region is CASSPPSGGNEQFF. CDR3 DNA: TGTGCCAGCTCTCCCCCAAGCGGGGGCAATGAGCAGTTCTTC.

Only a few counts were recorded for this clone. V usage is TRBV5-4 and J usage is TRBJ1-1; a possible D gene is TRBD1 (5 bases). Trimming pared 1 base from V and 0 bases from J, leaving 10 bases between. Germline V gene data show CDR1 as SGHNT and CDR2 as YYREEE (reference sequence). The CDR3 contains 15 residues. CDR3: CASSLKGNMNTEAFF. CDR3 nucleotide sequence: TGTGCCAGCAGCTTGAAGGGGAACATGAACACTGAAGCTTTCTTT.

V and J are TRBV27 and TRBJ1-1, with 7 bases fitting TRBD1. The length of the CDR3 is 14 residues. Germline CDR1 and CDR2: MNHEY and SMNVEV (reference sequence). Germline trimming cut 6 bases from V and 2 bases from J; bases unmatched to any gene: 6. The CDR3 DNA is TGTGCCAGCAGGTACAGGGGATACAACACTGAAGCTTTCTTT. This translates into CASRYRGYNTEAFF.

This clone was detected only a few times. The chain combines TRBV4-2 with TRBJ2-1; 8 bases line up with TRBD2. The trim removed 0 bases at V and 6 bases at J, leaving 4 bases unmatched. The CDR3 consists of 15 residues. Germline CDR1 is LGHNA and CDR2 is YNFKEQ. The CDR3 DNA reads TGTGCCAGCAGCCAAGATCCGGGGGGGCCCAATGAGCAGTTCTTC. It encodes CASSQDPGGPNEQFF.

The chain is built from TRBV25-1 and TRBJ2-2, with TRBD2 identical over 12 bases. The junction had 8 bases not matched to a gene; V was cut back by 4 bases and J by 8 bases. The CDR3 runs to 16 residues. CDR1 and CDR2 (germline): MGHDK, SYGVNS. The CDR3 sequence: CASSGLAGARAGELFF. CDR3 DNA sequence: TGTGCCAGCAGTGGACTAGCGGGGGCCCGGGCGGGGGAGCTGTTTTTT.

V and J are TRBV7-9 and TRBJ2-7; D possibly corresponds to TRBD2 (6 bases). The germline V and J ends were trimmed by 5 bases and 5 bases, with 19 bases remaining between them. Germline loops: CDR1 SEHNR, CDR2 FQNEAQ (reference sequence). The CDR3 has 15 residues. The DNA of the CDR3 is TGTGCCAGCAGCCCACGGGAGTCACTCCTGGACGAGCAGTACTTC. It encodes CASSPRESLLDEQYF.

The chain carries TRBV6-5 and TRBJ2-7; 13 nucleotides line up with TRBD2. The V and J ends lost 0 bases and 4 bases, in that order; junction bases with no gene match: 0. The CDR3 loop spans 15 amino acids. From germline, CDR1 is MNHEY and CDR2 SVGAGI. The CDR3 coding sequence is TGTGCCAGCAGTTACTCGACTAGCGGGGGGTACGAGCAGTACGTC. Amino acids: CASSYSTSGGYEQYV.

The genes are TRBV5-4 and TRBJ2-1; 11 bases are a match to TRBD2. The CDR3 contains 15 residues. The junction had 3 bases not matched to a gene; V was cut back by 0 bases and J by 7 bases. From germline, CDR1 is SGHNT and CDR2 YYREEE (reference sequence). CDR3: CASSLGLAGTNEQFF. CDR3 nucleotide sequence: TGTGCCAGCAGCTTGGGACTAGCGGGAACAAATGAGCAGTTCTTC.

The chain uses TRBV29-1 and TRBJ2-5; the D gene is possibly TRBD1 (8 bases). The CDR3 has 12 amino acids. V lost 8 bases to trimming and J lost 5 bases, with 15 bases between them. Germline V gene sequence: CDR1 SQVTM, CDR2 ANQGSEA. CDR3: CSSDRGGETQYF. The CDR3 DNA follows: TGCAGCTCAGACAGGGGAGGGGAGACCCAGTACTTC.

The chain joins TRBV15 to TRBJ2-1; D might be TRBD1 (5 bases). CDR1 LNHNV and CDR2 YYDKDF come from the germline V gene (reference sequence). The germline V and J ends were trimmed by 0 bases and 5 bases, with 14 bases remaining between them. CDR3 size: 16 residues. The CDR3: CATSRDRAGQNNEQFF. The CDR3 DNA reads TGTGCCACCAGCAGAGATAGGGCAGGGCAAAACAATGAGCAGTTCTTC.

The CDR3 here is CASRGQGRGEQFF. CDR3 nucleotides: TGTGCCAGCAGGGGACAGGGGAGAGGTGAGCAGTTCTTC. The J gene is TRBJ2-1, the V gene TRBV28; TRBD1 matches at 10 bases. The germline V gene encodes CDR1 MDHEN and CDR2 SYDVKM. The CDR3 is 13 residues long. V trimming: 6 bases; J trimming: 9 bases; junction bases outside the gene matches: 5.

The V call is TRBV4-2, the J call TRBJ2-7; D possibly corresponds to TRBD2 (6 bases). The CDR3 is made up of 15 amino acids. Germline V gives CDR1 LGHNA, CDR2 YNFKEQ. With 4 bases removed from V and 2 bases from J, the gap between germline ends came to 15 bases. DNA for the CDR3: TGTGCCAGCAGCCCTGTCGGAGGGGACCCCTACGAGCAGTACTTC. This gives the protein CASSPVGGDPYEQYF.

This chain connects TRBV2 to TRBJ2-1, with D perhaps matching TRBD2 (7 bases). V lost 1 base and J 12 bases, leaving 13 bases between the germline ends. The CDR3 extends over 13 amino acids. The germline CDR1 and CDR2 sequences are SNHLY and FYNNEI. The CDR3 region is CASSEGGGAWQFF. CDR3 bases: TGTGCCAGCAGTGAAGGTGGGGGGGCCTGGCAGTTCTTC.

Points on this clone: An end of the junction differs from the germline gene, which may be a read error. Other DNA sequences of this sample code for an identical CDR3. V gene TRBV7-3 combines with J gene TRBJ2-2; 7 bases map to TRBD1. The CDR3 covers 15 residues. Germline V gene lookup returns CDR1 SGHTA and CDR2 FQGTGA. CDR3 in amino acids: CASSPGQLNTGELFF. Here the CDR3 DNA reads TGCGCCAGCAGCCCGGGACAGTTGAACACCGGGGAGCTGTTTTTT.

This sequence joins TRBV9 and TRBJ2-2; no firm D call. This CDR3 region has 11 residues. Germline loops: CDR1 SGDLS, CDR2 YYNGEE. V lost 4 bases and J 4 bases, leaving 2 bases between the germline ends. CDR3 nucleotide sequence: TGTGCCAGCAGCCGCACCGGGGAGCTGTTTTTT. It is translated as CASSRTGELFF.

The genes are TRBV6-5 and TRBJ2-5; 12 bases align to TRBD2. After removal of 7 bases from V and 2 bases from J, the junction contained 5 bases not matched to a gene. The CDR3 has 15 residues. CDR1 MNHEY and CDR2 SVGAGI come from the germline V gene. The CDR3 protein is CASNPSGGEQETQYF. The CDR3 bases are TGTGCCAGCAATCCTAGCGGGGGGGAACAAGAGACCCAGTACTTC.

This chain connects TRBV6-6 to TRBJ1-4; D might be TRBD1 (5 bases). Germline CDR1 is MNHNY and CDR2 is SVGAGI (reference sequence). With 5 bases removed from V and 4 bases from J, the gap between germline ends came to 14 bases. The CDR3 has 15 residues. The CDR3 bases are TGTGCCAGCAGTGGGGGGACTTCCGATAATGAAAAACTGTTTTTT. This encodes CASSGGTSDNEKLFF.

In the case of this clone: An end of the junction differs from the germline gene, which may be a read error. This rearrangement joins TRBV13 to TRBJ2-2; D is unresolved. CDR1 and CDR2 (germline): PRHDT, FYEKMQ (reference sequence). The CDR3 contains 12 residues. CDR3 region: CASSQNPGELFF. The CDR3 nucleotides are TGTGCCAGCAGCCAGAACCCCGGGGAGCTGTTTTTT. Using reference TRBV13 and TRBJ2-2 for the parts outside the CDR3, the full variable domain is AAGVIQSPRHLIKEKRETATLKCYPIPRHDTVYWYQQGPGQDPQFLISFYEKMQSDKGSIPDRFSAQQFSDYHSELNMSSLELGDSALYFCASSQNPGELFFGEGSRLTVL.

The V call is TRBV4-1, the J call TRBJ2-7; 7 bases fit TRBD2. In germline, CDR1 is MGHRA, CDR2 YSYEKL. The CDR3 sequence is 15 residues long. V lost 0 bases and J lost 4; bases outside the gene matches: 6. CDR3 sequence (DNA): TGCGCCAGCAGCCAAGAGCAGGGAGGGGCTTACGAGCAGTACTTC. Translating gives CASSQEQGGAYEQYF.

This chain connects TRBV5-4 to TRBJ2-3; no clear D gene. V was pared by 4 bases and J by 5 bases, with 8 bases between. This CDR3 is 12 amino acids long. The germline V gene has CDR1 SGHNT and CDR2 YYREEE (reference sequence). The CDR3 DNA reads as TGTGCCAGCAGCCCCCTCGGAGATACGCAGTATTTT. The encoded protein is CASSPLGDTQYF.

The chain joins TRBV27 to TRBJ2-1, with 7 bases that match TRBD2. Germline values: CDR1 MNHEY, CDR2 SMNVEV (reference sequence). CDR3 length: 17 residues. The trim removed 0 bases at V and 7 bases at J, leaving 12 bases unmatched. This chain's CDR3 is CASSLSQRLATGNEQFF. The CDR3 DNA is TGTGCCAGCAGTTTATCTCAAAGACTAGCTACGGGGAATGAGCAGTTCTTC.

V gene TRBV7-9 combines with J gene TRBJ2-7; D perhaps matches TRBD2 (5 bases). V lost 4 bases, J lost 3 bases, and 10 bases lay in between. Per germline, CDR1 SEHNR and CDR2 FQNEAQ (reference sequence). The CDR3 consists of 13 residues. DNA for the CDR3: TGTGCCAGCAGCTCATGGAGGATCTACGAGCAGTACTTC. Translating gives CASSSWRIYEQYF.

Here the CDR3 DNA reads TGTGCCAGCAGCTTCTTTAGGGAGAGAGACGCTGAGCAGTTCTTC. The encoded protein is CASSFFRERDAEQFF. The rearrangement joins TRBV5-4 to TRBJ2-1; D may be TRBD2 (5 bases). The germline CDR1 and CDR2 sequences are SGHNT and YYREEE (reference sequence). The CDR3 covers 15 residues. Trimming cost V 2 bases and J 9 bases, with 18 bases left between them.

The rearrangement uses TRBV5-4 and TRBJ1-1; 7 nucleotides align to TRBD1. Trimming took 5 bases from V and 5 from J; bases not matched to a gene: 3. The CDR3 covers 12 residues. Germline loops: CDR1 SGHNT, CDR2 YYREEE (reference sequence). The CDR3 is CASSRQGTEAFF. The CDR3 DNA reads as TGTGCCAGCAGTCGACAGGGAACTGAAGCTTTCTTT.

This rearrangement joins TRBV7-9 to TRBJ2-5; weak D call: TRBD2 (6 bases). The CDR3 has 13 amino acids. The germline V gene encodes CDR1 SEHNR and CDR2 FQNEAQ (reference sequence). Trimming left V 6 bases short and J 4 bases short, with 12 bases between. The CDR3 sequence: CASRLLASETQYF. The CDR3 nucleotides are TGTGCCAGCAGATTACTAGCATCAGAGACCCAGTACTTC.

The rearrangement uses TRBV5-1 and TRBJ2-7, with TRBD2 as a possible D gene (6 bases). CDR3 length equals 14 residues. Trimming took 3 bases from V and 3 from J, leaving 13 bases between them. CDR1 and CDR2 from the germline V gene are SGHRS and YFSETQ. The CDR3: CASSSEGSDYEQYF. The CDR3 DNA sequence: TGCGCCAGCAGCTCGGAGGGGTCTGACTACGAGCAGTACTTC. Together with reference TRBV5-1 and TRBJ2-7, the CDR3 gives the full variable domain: KAGVTQTPRYLIKTRGQQVTLSCSPISGHRSVSWYQQTPGQGLQFLFEYFSETQRNKGNFPGRFSGRQFSNSRSEMNVSTLELGDSALYLCASSSEGSDYEQYFGPGTRLTVT.